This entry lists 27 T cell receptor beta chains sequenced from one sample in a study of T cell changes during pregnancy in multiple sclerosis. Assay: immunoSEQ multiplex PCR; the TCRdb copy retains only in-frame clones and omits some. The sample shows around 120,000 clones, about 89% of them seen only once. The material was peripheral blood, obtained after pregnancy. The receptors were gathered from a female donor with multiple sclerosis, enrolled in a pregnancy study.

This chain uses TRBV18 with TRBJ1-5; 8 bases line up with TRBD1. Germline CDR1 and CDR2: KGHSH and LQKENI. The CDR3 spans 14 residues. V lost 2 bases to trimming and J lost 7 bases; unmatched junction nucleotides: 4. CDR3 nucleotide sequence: TGTGCCAGCTCACCAGGACAGGGTTACCAGCCCCAGCATTTT. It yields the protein CASSPGQGYQPQHF.

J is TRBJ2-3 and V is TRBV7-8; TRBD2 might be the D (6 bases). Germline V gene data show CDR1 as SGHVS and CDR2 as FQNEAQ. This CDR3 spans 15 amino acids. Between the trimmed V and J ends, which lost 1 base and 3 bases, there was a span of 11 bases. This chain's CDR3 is CASSLVAGQTDTQYF. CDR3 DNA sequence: TGTGCCAGCAGCTTAGTGGCGGGGCAAACAGATACGCAGTATTTT.

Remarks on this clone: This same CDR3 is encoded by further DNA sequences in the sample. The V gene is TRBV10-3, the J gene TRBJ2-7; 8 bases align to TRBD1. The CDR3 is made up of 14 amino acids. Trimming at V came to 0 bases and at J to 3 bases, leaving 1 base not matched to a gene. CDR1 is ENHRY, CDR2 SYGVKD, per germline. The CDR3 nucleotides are TGTGCCATCAGTGAGTCGGACAGGGACTACGAGCAGTACTTC. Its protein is CAISESDRDYEQYF.

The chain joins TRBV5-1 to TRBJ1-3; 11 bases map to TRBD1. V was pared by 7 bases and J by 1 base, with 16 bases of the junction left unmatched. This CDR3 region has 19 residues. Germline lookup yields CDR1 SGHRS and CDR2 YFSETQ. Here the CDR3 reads CASQGDPVGTGGSGNTIYF. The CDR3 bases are TGCGCCAGCCAGGGCGACCCGGTGGGGACAGGGGGGTCTGGAAACACCATATATTTT.

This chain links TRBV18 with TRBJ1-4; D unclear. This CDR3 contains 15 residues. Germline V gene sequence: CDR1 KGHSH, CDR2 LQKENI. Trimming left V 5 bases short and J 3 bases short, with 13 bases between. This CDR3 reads CASSESGSANEKLFF. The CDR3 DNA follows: TGTGCCAGCTCAGAATCAGGCTCGGCTAATGAAAAACTGTTTTTT. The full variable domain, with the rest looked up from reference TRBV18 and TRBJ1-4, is NAGVMQNPRHLVRRRGQEARLRCSPMKGHSHVYWYRQLPEEGLKFMVYLQKENIIDESGMPKERFSAEFPKEGPSILRIQQVVRGDSAAYFCASSESGSANEKLFFGSGTQLSVL.

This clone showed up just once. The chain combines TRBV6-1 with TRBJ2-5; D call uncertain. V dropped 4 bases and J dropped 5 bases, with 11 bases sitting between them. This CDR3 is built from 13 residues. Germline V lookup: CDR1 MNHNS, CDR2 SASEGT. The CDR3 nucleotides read TGTGCCAGCAGTGCTGGTAGCACGGAGACCCAGTACTTC. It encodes CASSAGSTETQYF.

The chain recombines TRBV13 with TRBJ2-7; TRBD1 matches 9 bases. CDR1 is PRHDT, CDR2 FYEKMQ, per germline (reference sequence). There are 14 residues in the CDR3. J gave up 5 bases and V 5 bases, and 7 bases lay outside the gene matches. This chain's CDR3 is CASSTRQGVNEQYF. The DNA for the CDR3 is TGTGCCAGCAGCACCCGACAGGGGGTCAACGAGCAGTACTTC.

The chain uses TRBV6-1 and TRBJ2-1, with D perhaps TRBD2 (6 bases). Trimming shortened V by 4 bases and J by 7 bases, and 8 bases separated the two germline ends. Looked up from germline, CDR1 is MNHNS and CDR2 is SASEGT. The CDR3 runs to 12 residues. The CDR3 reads CASSVGGNEQFF. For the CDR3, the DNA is TGTGCCAGCAGTGTCGGAGGGAATGAGCAGTTCTTC.

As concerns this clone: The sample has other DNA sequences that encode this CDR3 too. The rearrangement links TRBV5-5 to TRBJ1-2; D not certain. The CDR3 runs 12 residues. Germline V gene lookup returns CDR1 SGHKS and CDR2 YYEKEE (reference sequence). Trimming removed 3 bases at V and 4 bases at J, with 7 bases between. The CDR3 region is CASSSGSYGYTF. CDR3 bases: TGTGCCAGCAGCTCGGGGTCCTATGGCTACACCTTC.

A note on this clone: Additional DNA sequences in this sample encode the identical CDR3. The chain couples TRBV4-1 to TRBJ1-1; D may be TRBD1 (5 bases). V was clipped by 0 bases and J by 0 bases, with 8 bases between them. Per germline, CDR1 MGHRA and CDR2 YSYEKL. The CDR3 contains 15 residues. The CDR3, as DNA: TGCGCCAGCAGCCAAGATTCAGGGATGAACACTGAAGCTTTCTTT. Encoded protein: CASSQDSGMNTEAFF.

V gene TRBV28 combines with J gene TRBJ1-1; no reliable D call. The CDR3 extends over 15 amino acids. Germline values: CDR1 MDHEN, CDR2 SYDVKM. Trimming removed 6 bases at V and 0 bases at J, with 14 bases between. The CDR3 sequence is CASSLITVLNTEAFF. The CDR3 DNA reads TGTGCCAGCAGCCTTATAACAGTATTGAACACTGAAGCTTTCTTT.

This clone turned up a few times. The DNA of the CDR3 is TGTGCCAGCAGCGCGCTAACAGGGAGCTATGGCTACACCTTC. It codes for CASSALTGSYGYTF. J is TRBJ1-2 and V is TRBV7-3; TRBD1 might be the D (6 bases). Germline V CDR1 and CDR2: SGHTA, FQGTGA. The V gene lost 5 bases and the J gene lost 4 bases, with 14 bases spanning the gap. CDR3 size: 14 residues.

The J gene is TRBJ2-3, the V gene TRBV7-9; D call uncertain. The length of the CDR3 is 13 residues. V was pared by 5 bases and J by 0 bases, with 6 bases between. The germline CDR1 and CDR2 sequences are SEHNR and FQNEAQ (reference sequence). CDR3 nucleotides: TGTGCCAGCAGCCCCCAAAGCACAGATACGCAGTATTTT. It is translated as CASSPQSTDTQYF.

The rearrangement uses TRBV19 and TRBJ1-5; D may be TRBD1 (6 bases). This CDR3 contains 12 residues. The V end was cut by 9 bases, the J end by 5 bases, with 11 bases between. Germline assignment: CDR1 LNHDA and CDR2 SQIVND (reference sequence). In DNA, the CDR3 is TGTGCCAGCGGACAGAAGGATCAGCCCCAGCATTTT. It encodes CASGQKDQPQHF.

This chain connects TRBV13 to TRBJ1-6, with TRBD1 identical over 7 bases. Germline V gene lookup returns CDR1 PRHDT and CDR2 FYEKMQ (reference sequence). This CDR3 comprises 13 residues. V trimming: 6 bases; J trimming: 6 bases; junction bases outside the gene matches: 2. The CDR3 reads CASRTGINSPLHF. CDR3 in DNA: TGTGCCAGCAGGACAGGGATTAATTCACCCCTCCACTTT.

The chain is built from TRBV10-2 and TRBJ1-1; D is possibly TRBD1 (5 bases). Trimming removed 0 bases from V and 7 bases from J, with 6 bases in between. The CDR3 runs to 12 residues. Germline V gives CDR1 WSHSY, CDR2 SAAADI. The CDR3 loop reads CASSESDSEAFF. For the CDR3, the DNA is TGCGCCAGCAGTGAGTCTGACAGTGAAGCTTTCTTT.

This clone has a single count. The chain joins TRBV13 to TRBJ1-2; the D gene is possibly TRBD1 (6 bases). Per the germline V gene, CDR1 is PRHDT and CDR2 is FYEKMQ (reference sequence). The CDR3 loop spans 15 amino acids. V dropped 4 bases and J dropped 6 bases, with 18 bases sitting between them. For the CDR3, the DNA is TGTGCCAGCAGCTCGAGGCGGGGGCGAACGGATGGCTACACCTTC. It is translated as CASSSRRGRTDGYTF.

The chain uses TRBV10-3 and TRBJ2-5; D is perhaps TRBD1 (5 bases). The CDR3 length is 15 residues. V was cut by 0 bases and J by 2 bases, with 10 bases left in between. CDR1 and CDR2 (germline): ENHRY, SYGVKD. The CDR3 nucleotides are TGTGCCATCAGTGAGTCAGGGGCTGGGCAAGAGACCCAGTACTTC. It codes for CAISESGAGQETQYF.

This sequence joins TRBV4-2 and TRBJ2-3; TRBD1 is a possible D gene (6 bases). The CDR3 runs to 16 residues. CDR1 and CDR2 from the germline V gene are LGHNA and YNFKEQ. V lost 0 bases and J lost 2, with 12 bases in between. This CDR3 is CASSQDLMGATDTQYF. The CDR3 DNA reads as TGTGCCAGCAGCCAAGACCTCATGGGGGCCACAGATACGCAGTATTTT.

The CDR3 region is CASSIGGNQPQHF. The CDR3 bases are TGTGCCAGCAGTATCGGGGGCAATCAGCCCCAGCATTTT. The chain recombines TRBV6-5 with TRBJ1-5; the D is unclear. Trimming cost V 5 bases and J 2 bases, with 7 bases left between them. Germline loops: CDR1 MNHEY, CDR2 SVGAGI. The CDR3 spans 13 residues.

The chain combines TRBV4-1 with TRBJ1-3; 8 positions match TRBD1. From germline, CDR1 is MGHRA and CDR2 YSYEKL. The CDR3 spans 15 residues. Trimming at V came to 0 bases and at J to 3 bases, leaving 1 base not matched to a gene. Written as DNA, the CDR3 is TGCGCCAGCAGCCAAGACAGGGGGCTTGGAAACACCATATATTTT. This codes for CASSQDRGLGNTIYF.

The chain's CDR3 is CASSQPWDSPGGYTF. CDR3 DNA: TGCGCCAGCAGCCAACCTTGGGACAGCCCAGGGGGCTACACCTTC. The rearrangement joins TRBV4-1 to TRBJ1-2, with 7 positions matching TRBD1. Trimming cost V 2 bases and J 8 bases; bases outside gene matches: 11. The CDR3 consists of 15 residues. From germline, CDR1 is MGHRA and CDR2 YSYEKL.

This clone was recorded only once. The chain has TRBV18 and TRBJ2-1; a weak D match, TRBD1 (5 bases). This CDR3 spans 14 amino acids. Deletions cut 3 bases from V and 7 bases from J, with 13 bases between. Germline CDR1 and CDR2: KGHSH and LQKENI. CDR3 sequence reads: CASSPRSQGNEQFF. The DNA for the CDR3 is TGTGCCAGCTCACCCCGAAGTCAGGGAAATGAGCAGTTCTTC.

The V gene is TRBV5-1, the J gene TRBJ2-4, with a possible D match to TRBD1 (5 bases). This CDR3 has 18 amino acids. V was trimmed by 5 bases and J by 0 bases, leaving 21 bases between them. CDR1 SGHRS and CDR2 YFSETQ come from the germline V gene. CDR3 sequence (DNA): TGCGCCAGCAGGGTGGACGGCCATGGGGCCCTAGCCAAAAACATTCAGTACTTC. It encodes CASRVDGHGALAKNIQYF.

The CDR3 nucleotides are TGTGCCAGCAGCCTATCCGGGACAGGGTTCCACGAGCAGTACTTC. Its translation is CASSLSGTGFHEQYF. The chain links TRBV5-4 to TRBJ2-7; 9 bases are a match to TRBD1. The CDR3 length is 15 residues. Germline values: CDR1 SGHNT, CDR2 YYREEE (reference sequence). J lost 5 bases, V lost 4 bases, and 10 bases had no gene match. Together with reference TRBV5-4 and TRBJ2-7, the CDR3 gives the full variable domain: ETGVTQSPTHLIKTRGQQVTLRCSSQSGHNTVSWYQQALGQGPQFIFQYYREEENGRGNFPPRFSGLQFPNYSSELNVNALELDDSALYLCASSLSGTGFHEQYFGPGTRLTVT.

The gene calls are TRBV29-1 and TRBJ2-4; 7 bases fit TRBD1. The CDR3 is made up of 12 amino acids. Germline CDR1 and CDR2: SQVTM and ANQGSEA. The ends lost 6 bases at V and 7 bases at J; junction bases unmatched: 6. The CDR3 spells CSVLTGTNIQYF. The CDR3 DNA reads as TGCAGCGTCCTGACAGGGACGAACATTCAGTACTTC.

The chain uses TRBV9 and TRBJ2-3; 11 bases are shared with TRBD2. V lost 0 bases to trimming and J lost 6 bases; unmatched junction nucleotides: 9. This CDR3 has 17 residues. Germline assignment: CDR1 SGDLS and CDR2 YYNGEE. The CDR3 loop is CASSVDSGGAYRDTQYF. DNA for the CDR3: TGTGCCAGCAGCGTAGATAGCGGGGGGGCCTATCGGGATACGCAGTATTTT.